There are many counts of the clone carrying this T cell receptor (beta chain). These data originate in a study of patients and donors after allogeneic stem cell transplantation. V was trimmed by 4 bases and J by 0 bases, leaving 7 bases between them. CDR1 and CDR2 from the germline V gene are LGHDT and YNNKEL (reference sequence). The CDR3 is 14 amino acids. MiXCR, run by TCRdb on the RT-PCR reads, gives a single entry per CDR3 protein. The repertoire holds 200,000 to 250,000 distinct CDR3 sequences, roughly an eighth seen once, with roughly 10% in the top ten. The material sequenced was blood, either unsorted or a sorted T cell fraction (not recorded which). The sequence was collected from a human donor who was either an allogeneic HSCT recipient or a stem cell or donor lymphocyte infusion donor (not recorded which). It is not recorded whose cells these are; they may come from a transplant donor. The rearrangement joins TRBV3-1 to TRBJ2-1; D gene unclear. The CDR3 region is CASSPRSSYNEQFF. The CDR3 DNA is TGTGCCAGCAGCCCGAGGAGCTCCTACAATGAGCAGTTCTTC.